Reported below is one T cell receptor (beta chain). Its binding antigen is unknown. It has no much larger one-base neighbor in the sample; base qualities were not kept. Library preparation was by the immunoSEQ multiplex PCR assay. The multiplex PCR relied on a mix of 60 forward primers for TCR Vbeta segments and 13 reverse primers for TCR Jbeta segments. Amplification of the CDR3 region of rearranged TCR beta genes was performed with a multiplex PCR assay on genomic DNA. On the Illumina HiSeq System, the amplified TCR beta libraries were sequenced as 87-base-pair reads. The study's own analysis went as follows. A later analysis tallied approximately 87 million unique TCR beta chains across the 666 repertoires, and some 12 million of those chains were shared by two or more donors. A nearest-neighbor algorithm error-corrected the raw reads and collapsed the reads into unique sequences, merging closely related sequences to remove PCR and sequencing errors. CDR3 sequences were aligned to IMGT reference sequences to assign V, D and J gene segments. For a sequence to be retained, a match of at least six nucleotides to both a V gene segment and a J gene segment was required. Rearrangements were classified as productive when the CDR3 lacked stop codons and remained in frame with V and J, and all other rearrangements were classified as non-productive. CDR3 was defined by IMGT convention, running from the second conserved V-encoded cysteine to the conserved J-encoded phenylalanine. In an earlier analysis of around 640 of the donors, sequences lacking an unambiguous match to a single V gene segment were excluded. In an earlier analysis of some 590 of the donors, V segments were called functional above 56.7% productive rearrangements and were called segregating when the between-donor standard deviation exceeded 5%. To diagnose cytomegalovirus status from the catalog of TCR beta chain sequences, a statistical classification framework was built. A later analysis assigned V and J genes by comparing TCR nucleotide sequences with IMGT/GENE-DB human TR gene sequences. In a later analysis, CDR3 sequences and most-parsimonious VDJ recombination scenarios were assigned using the TCRdist pipeline. In a later analysis, each TCR beta chain was defined by its CDR3 amino acid sequence together with its V-gene family, and reads without a unique V-gene family were excluded. To address suspected cross-contamination and a sequencing artifact, a later analysis removed a few hundred highly shared, low-generation-probability nucleotide sequences. For each public chain, a later analysis derived a clonal expansion index from normalized ranks of inferred template counts within each repertoire. In a later analysis, generation probabilities were computed using a VDJ recombination model fitted to out-of-frame rearrangements, and the results were checked against IGoR. A later analysis scored TCR-TCR, TCR-HLA and TCR-CMV co-occurrence with hypergeometric tests, applying a repertoire-size bias correction to TCR pairs. In a later analysis, false discovery rates were estimated by permuting HLA or CMV assignments 20 times. In a later analysis, co-occurring TCRs were grouped using DBSCAN, with TCRdist sequence similarity added in when clustering inside HLA-allele-positive subsets. For co-occurrence clustering, repertoires with fewer than 30,000 or more than 120,000 public chains were excluded, along with four or five repertoires with anomalous nucleotide sharing. TCRdb obtained this table from immuneACCESS and retained in-frame rearrangements with V and J assigned. These tables miss some clones; where compared with another copy, unresolved V genes account for less than half of the shortfall, and the remainder is unexplained. Clonal size and the V and J genes are those of that table, whereas D and trimming came from the DNA. Here the sample has about 95,000 clones; about four fifths occur a single time. The ten largest clones represent 4.5% to 5.5% of the sample.

This sample was included in a study of cytomegalovirus exposure and HLA in healthy donors listed by TCRdb under 2017. Looking at the study overall: An earlier analysis of some 620 of the donors reported approximately 280 Gb of sequence data and about 120 million unique TCR beta sequences obtained from 150 million to 200 million T cells. All discovery cohort repertoires had been generated using a single sequencing platform. Among 398 genotyped donors of the cohort, an average of about 240,000 unique TCR beta nucleotide sequences was sequenced per donor, of which 15% to 20% were non-productive. To predict cytomegalovirus infection status, the study combined high-throughput TCR immunosequencing, statistical association of individual TCRs with disease status, and machine learning. The number of donors typed differed by locus, with about 629-630 for A, B, C, DRB1 and DQB1, 522 for DQA1, about 610 for DPA1, and over 400 for DPB1. An earlier analysis of more than 450 of the donors used high-throughput TCR beta sequencing to judge whether each TCR beta V gene segment behaved as functional or pseudogenic. An early release covering just under 650 HLA-typed donors comprised 250 to 350 gigabases of sequencing data and around 80 million unique TCR sequences. In a later analysis, previously published TCR beta repertoires from hundreds of donors were re-analyzed and high-resolution HLA genotyping was added so that TCR occurrence patterns could be studied. Class I and class II HLA loci were covered by the typing at four-digit resolution. The study profiled the T cell repertoires of under 700 subjects by immunosequencing and related them to cytomegalovirus serostatus. Along with the approximately 600-subject first cohort, a separate validation cohort of around 110 different subjects was used. A handful of DR-DQ haplotypes were handled as single units for association and clustering because linkage in the cohort was strong. The study aimed to test whether cataloging public T cell receptors could reveal signatures of past pathogen exposure. Rather than drawing on any new phenotypic data, the later analysis identified candidate immune exposures from TCR beta sequences and the way those sequences occurred across donors. Donor age, sex, ethnicity and CMV serostatus were compiled alongside the repertoire data. Of the roughly 390 genotyped donors, over 80% were placed in the genetic ancestry cluster associated with self-reported Caucasian donors. A later genetic analysis used genome-wide SNP genotypes for about 60% of the roughly 670 donors, treating that subset as a discovery cohort.

What the work shows at the level of the full study, not this receptor alone: An association between a missense DCLRE1C variant and V-gene and J-gene trimming of TCR beta chains was found in a later genetic analysis and replicated in an independent cohort. A later analysis reported that several top co-occurrence clusters appeared linked to parvovirus B19, influenza, CMV and Epstein-Barr virus. In vitro tests confirmed that a few of the cytomegalovirus-associated TCR beta chains recognize cytomegalovirus antigens. The authors suggested that the approach could potentially be extended to other disease states and immunological phenotypes. A later analysis associated about 17,000 TCR beta sequences with specific HLA alleles at a false discovery rate of 0.05. Most TCR sequences were observed very rarely across donors, whereas some public TCRs were present in many individuals. The study gave a list of some 150 TCR beta chains associated with cytomegalovirus. Compared with equally common non-associated chains, HLA-associated TCR beta chains in a later analysis were more clonally expanded and had lower generation probabilities. When HLA alleles, especially DR and DQ, strongly co-occurred, attributing TCR associations to individual alleles was difficult. In this cohort, only TCR beta chains were sequenced, and detectable features were limited by the absence of alpha or paired-chain data. A later analysis found that TCR association rates varied across HLA loci, with DRB1 alleles showing the most associated TCRs and HLA-C alleles the fewest. Correlated functional status among segregating V segments might be attributable to linkage disequilibrium, but an unknown experimental factor could not be ruled out. The classifier was reported to diagnose cytomegalovirus status with high specificity and sensitivity in both the original and validation cohorts. A later analysis found that most CMV-associated TCR beta chains appeared HLA-restricted, with HLA associations seemingly driven largely by CMV exposure. A cluster of highly shared sequence variants was judged likely to represent a technical artifact of the sequencing pipeline. A further reported finding was that TCR beta sequences accurately predicted the HLA-A and HLA-B alleles for most subjects in the first cohort. Presence/absence analyses assumed roughly uniform sequencing depth across donors, an assumption that may not hold. The only immune exposure information available for the cohort was CMV serostatus. Compared with the approximately 600-donor mean, donors in an Asian-associated ancestry cluster had fewer N-insertions in productive TCRs, according to a later genetic analysis. In an earlier analysis of around 600 of the donors, most TCR beta V segments appeared in productive rearrangements about 90% or about 30% of the time, broadly matching IMGT annotations. Because counts were too low, about 15 rarely observed V segments, including chromosome 9 orphons, were left out of the earlier analysis of some 640 of the donors. Because some donors lacked HLA typing at each locus, the association tests relied only on the typed subset.

The cohort was made up of hundreds of healthy bone marrow donors. At the time of sampling, all cohort members were nominally healthy, though unrecorded immune exposures were likely present. The donor was CMV seronegative and was included in the group of a few hundred seronegative cohort members. Each donor provided a peripheral blood sample, and peripheral blood mononuclear cells were used for TCR beta sequencing. The Qiagen DNeasy Blood Extraction Kit was used to extract genomic DNA from the blood cell samples. The specimen sequenced was PBMCs. This clonotype originated in a woman in her thirties or forties in good health and CMV-seronegative.

The nucleotide sequence is given as TGTGCCAGCAGCCACAGGGACGATGAGCAGTTCTTC. Its translation is CASSHRDDEQFF. This chain is built from TRBV7-6 and TRBJ2-1; a tentative D match to TRBD1 spans 6 bases. Inclusive of the bounding cysteine and phenylalanine, the CDR3 is 12 residues long. Of the read, only the CDR3 DNA is kept; its 36 bases are in frame from base 1. The germline V gene sets CDR1 to SGHVS and CDR2 to FNYEAQ. V is clipped by 5 bases and J by 8 bases, and the sequence between their germline boundaries is 10 bases long.